One and the same sample provided the 26 T cell receptor beta chains below, sequenced in a study of blood T cell repertoires in COVID-19. TCRdb's copy holds only in-frame clones and misses some; the assay was immunoSEQ multiplex PCR. The sample carries 85,000 to 100,000 clones, approximately 79% recorded once. Sequenced sample: peripheral blood. The receptor source for this set is a woman aged 80 or over with active or convalescent COVID-19.

Worth noting for this clone: One junction end disagrees with the germline gene, perhaps due to a read error. CDR3 sequence: CASSPGTGNQPQHF. The CDR3 coding sequence is TGTGCCAGCAGCCCCGGGACAGGGAATCAGCCCCAGCATTTT. V usage is TRBV5-1 and J usage is TRBJ1-5; TRBD1 agrees at 9 bases. The CDR3 is 14 amino acids. Germline V gene sequence: CDR1 SGHRS, CDR2 YFSETQ.

CDR3 in DNA: TGTGCCAGCAGTCGACAGTTCAGCTCCTACGAGCAGTACTTC. It encodes CASSRQFSSYEQYF. The V and J genes are TRBV27 and TRBJ2-7; perhaps TRBD1 as D (5 bases). Germline V lookup: CDR1 MNHEY, CDR2 SMNVEV (reference sequence). The CDR3 spans 14 residues. The V gene lost 5 bases and the J gene lost 0 bases, with 11 bases spanning the gap.

The rearrangement uses TRBV19 and TRBJ2-2, with D tentatively TRBD1 (5 bases). The germline CDR1 and CDR2 sequences are LNHDA and SQIVND (reference sequence). This CDR3 has 15 amino acids. V lost 3 bases to trimming and J lost 4 bases, with 12 bases between them. CDR3 nucleotide sequence: TGTGCCAGTAGTATCGGGCTGACAGCCACCGGGGAGCTGTTTTTT. Its translation: CASSIGLTATGELFF.

The genes are TRBV2 and TRBJ1-1; D is uncertain. Germline lookup yields CDR1 SNHLY and CDR2 FYNNEI. V shed 4 bases and J shed 0 bases, with 6 bases lying between them. The CDR3 has 13 amino acids. The CDR3 loop reads CASSALMNTEAFF. The CDR3 DNA sequence: TGTGCCAGCAGTGCGTTAATGAACACTGAAGCTTTCTTT.

V gene TRBV13 combines with J gene TRBJ2-1, with TRBD1 as a possible D gene (6 bases). This CDR3 has 15 amino acids. Trimming took 5 bases from V and 8 from J, leaving 19 bases between them. Germline CDR1 PRHDT, CDR2 FYEKMQ (reference sequence). The CDR3 protein is CASSPPGTKGDEQFF. CDR3 coding DNA: TGTGCCAGCAGCCCCCCCGGGACAAAGGGCGATGAGCAGTTCTTC.

This chain joins TRBV10-3 and TRBJ2-3, with D perhaps matching TRBD1 (5 bases). The CDR3 covers 15 residues. Trimming left V 6 bases short and J 0 bases short, with 13 bases between. CDR1 and CDR2 (germline): ENHRY, SYGVKD. In nucleotides, the CDR3 is TGTGCCATCAGCCTCGACAGTGGCAGCACAGATACGCAGTATTTT. It specifies CAISLDSGSTDTQYF.

This chain joins TRBV18 and TRBJ2-1; 10 positions agree with TRBD1. Unmatched junction bases numbered 5, after V lost 5 bases and J lost 4 bases. Per germline, CDR1 KGHSH and CDR2 LQKENI. The CDR3 runs to 15 residues. CDR3 bases: TGTGCCAGCTCAATACGACAGGGGGCATACAATGAGCAGTTCTTC. Protein sequence: CASSIRQGAYNEQFF. Full variable domain (remainder filled in from reference TRBV18 and TRBJ2-1): NAGVMQNPRHLVRRRGQEARLRCSPMKGHSHVYWYRQLPEEGLKFMVYLQKENIIDESGMPKERFSAEFPKEGPSILRIQQVVRGDSAAYFCASSIRQGAYNEQFFGPGTRLTVL.

V usage is TRBV12-5 and J usage is TRBJ1-1; TRBD1 is a possible D gene (6 bases). The V end was cut by 3 bases, the J end by 6 bases, with 8 bases between. This CDR3 has 12 amino acids. Germline V gene sequence: CDR1 LGHNT, CDR2 FRNRAP. The CDR3 region is CASGFTGPEAFF. Here the CDR3 DNA reads TGTGCTAGTGGTTTTACAGGGCCTGAAGCTTTCTTT.

The V gene is TRBV6-5, the J gene TRBJ1-5, with unresolved D. Germline CDR1 is MNHEY and CDR2 is SVGAGI. This CDR3 has 13 residues. Deletions cut 7 bases from V and 9 bases from J, with 16 bases between. CDR3 sequence reads: CASINRPGWPQHF. The CDR3 DNA is TGTGCCAGCATAAACCGCCCAGGATGGCCCCAGCATTTT.

The chain employs TRBV7-3 and TRBJ2-7; 7 positions agree with TRBD2. V gave up 1 base and J gave up 2 bases; unmatched junction bases: 5. Germline CDR1 is SGHTA and CDR2 is FQGTGA. The CDR3 covers 15 residues. In nucleotides, the CDR3 is TGTGCCAGCAGCTTAAGTCGCGGGAGCCCCTACGAGCAGTACTTC. It encodes CASSLSRGSPYEQYF.

This chain connects TRBV6-5 to TRBJ2-5; D unclear. CDR1 and CDR2 (germline): MNHEY, SVGAGI. The germline V and J ends were trimmed by 7 bases and 5 bases, with 14 bases remaining between them. This CDR3 region has 13 residues. The CDR3 is CASKSLGLETQYF. The DNA of the CDR3 is TGTGCCAGCAAATCACTCGGGTTGGAGACCCAGTACTTC.

This clone was detected once. This chain joins TRBV7-3 and TRBJ2-2, with 8 bases identical to TRBD2. J lost 1 base, V lost 3 bases, and 4 bases had no gene match. CDR1 and CDR2 from the germline V gene are SGHTA and FQGTGA. The CDR3 runs to 16 residues. The CDR3 here is CASSFTSGENTGELFF. CDR3 DNA: TGTGCCAGCAGCTTTACTAGCGGAGAGAACACCGGGGAGCTGTTTTTT.

The V and J genes are TRBV6-6 and TRBJ2-7, with 7 bases fitting TRBD1. CDR1 and CDR2 from the germline V gene are MNHNY and SVGAGI (reference sequence). Trimming at V came to 5 bases and at J to 6 bases, leaving 16 bases not matched to a gene. The CDR3 has 16 residues. CDR3 sequence reads: CASSSPTGEYPSEQYF. The CDR3 region has the DNA TGTGCCAGCAGTAGTCCCACAGGGGAGTATCCCTCCGAGCAGTACTTC.

This clone was observed a handful of times. The chain combines TRBV28 with TRBJ2-3, with a tentative D call TRBD1 (6 bases). Germline V gives CDR1 MDHEN, CDR2 SYDVKM. The CDR3 sequence is 15 residues long. V was trimmed by 6 bases and J by 0 bases, leaving 13 bases between them. The CDR3 here is CASSRWDTSTDTQYF. As DNA, the CDR3 is TGTGCCAGCAGCCGGTGGGACACCAGCACAGATACGCAGTATTTT.

The V call is TRBV15, the J call TRBJ1-4; D is unresolved. The CDR3 is 13 amino acids. Trimming removed 3 bases at V and 3 bases at J, with 5 bases between. Germline lookup yields CDR1 LNHNV and CDR2 YYDKDF (reference sequence). CDR3 nucleotides: TGTGCCACCAGCAGGAGTCCTAATGAAAAACTGTTTTTT. Its translation: CATSRSPNEKLFF.

The V gene is TRBV5-1, the J gene TRBJ2-3; perhaps TRBD2 as D (6 bases). The CDR3 extends over 14 amino acids. Germline-derived CDR1 and CDR2 are SGHRS and YFSETQ. V lost 6 bases and J 0 bases, leaving 11 bases between the germline ends. CDR3 sequence reads: CASTPGSSTDTQYF. The CDR3 coding sequence is TGCGCCAGCACCCCCGGGAGTAGCACAGATACGCAGTATTTT.

A remark on this clone: At one end the junction does not follow the germline gene, possibly because of a read error. The J gene is TRBJ1-1, the V gene TRBV5-1; 8 positions match TRBD1. The CDR3 totals 16 residues. Per germline, CDR1 SGHRS and CDR2 YFSETQ. DNA for the CDR3: TGTGCCAGCAGCCCTGCGGGACAGGACTTAGGGACTGAAGCTTTCTTT. This gives the protein CASSPAGQDLGTEAFF.

This clone turned up a few times. V and J are TRBV7-3 and TRBJ2-5; D may be TRBD1 (6 bases). The CDR3 has 13 amino acids. V was clipped by 5 bases and J by 5 bases, with 12 bases between them. Germline values: CDR1 SGHTA, CDR2 FQGTGA. CDR3 sequence reads: CASSPGHKETQYF. The DNA for the CDR3 is TGTGCCAGCAGCCCGGGACATAAGGAGACCCAGTACTTC.

This clone was counted a single time. In DNA, the CDR3 is TGTGCCAGCAGCTTACTTCGGGCAGGGTCCTACAATGAGCAGTTCTTC. As protein: CASSLLRAGSYNEQFF. The J gene is TRBJ2-1, the V gene TRBV7-8; D is perhaps TRBD1 (5 bases). There are 16 residues in the CDR3. V was cut by 2 bases and J by 1 base, with 12 bases left in between. Germline CDR1 SGHVS, CDR2 FQNEAQ.

The gene calls are TRBV7-3 and TRBJ2-3, with TRBD1 identical over 8 bases. The V segment lost 4 bases and the J segment 1 base; nucleotides outside the gene matches: 4. The CDR3 extends over 15 amino acids. CDR1 is SGHTA, CDR2 FQGTGA, per germline. The CDR3 spells CASSSGQGRTDTQYF. The CDR3, as DNA: TGTGCCAGCAGCTCCGGACAGGGTCGCACAGATACGCAGTATTTT.

Comment on this clone: One end of the junction varies from germline; a read error may be responsible. The chain employs TRBV5-1 and TRBJ1-2; D is perhaps TRBD1 (6 bases). The V gene's germline CDR1 is SGHRS and CDR2 YFSETQ. This CDR3 has 14 residues. CDR3: CASSSNTGFYGYTF. CDR3 bases: TGTGCCAGCAGCTCGAACACAGGGTTCTATGGCTACACCTTC.

This chain uses TRBV6-2 or TRBV6-3 with TRBJ2-3, with D possibly matching TRBD2 (7 bases). V was clipped by 2 bases and J by 8 bases, with 26 bases between them. This CDR3 comprises 18 residues. Per germline, CDR1 MNHEY and CDR2 SVGEGT. CDR3 bases: TGTGCCAGCAGTTACCTGTCGGGCCGGGGGGCGGGCGGAGGTACGCAGTATTTT. Its translation is CASSYLSGRGAGGGTQYF.

This clone was seen more than once but under ten times. The chain combines TRBV7-8 with TRBJ2-7, with 8 bases lining up with TRBD1. Germline V gene sequence: CDR1 SGHVS, CDR2 FQNEAQ. V lost 5 bases to trimming and J lost 2 bases; unmatched junction nucleotides: 8. The CDR3 has 15 residues. The CDR3 bases are TGTGCCAGCAGCCCTCAGGGGGCGCGAGCCTACGAGCAGTACTTC. Protein: CASSPQGARAYEQYF.

A few counts support this clone. This chain joins TRBV9 and TRBJ2-1, with D possibly matching TRBD2 (5 bases). The CDR3 is 15 residues long. Deletions cut 0 bases from V and 3 bases from J, with 10 bases between. The germline V gene encodes CDR1 SGDLS and CDR2 YYNGEE. CDR3 nucleotide sequence: TGTGCCAGCAGCGTAGGATTTCGGGGCTACAATGAGCAGTTCTTC. This translates into CASSVGFRGYNEQFF.

J is TRBJ2-6 and V is TRBV19, with 9 bases that match TRBD1. J was trimmed by 4 bases and V by 1 base; bases with no gene match: 8. The CDR3 sequence is 18 residues long. Germline lookup yields CDR1 LNHDA and CDR2 SQIVND (reference sequence). This CDR3 is CASSIVGQGLLGANVLTF. Written as DNA, the CDR3 is TGTGCCAGTAGTATAGTGGGACAGGGTCTGCTGGGGGCCAACGTCCTGACTTTC.

Concerning this clone itself: Distinct nucleotide sequences in the sample also encode this CDR3. The CDR3 protein is CASRDRGYEQYF. The DNA for the CDR3 is TGTGCCAGCCGGGACAGGGGTTACGAGCAGTACTTC. The V and J genes are TRBV19 and TRBJ2-7; TRBD1 matches 10 bases. Germline-derived CDR1 and CDR2 are LNHDA and SQIVND (reference sequence). V shed 9 bases, J shed 4 bases, and the junction held 3 bases outside the gene matches. The CDR3 totals 12 residues.